This T cell receptor (beta chain) was found in a study of blood T cell repertoires in COVID-19. Across the whole study: The United States, Italy and Spain were the sources of the acute and convalescent COVID-19 samples. Sources were T cells, B-cell-depleted T cells, or PBMCs; the material itself was cDNA or gDNA.

This clone was counted between two and nine times. The CDR3 extends over 16 amino acids. V lost 2 bases, J lost 5 bases, and 16 bases lay in between. CDR1 and CDR2 from the germline V gene are SGHRS and YFSETQ. As handled by the study authors: Amplified reference gene primers provided the basis for estimating nucleated cell counts. Sequenced by immunoSEQ multiplex PCR; TCRdb stores in-frame clones only, minus some. Clone size and the V and J calls come from that table; the DNA yielded D and trimming. This sample yields around 270,000 clones, of which around nine tenths are seen a single time; around 0.84% belongs to the top ten.

The chain combines TRBV5-1 with TRBJ1-4, with a weak D call TRBD1 (6 bases). The receptor's source is a man aged 25-45 years with acute or convalescent COVID-19. The specimen sequenced was peripheral blood. As DNA, the CDR3 is TGCGCCAGCAGCTTACAGGGCTGGTTAGGCAATGAAAAACTGTTTTTT. Its translation is CASSLQGWLGNEKLFF.